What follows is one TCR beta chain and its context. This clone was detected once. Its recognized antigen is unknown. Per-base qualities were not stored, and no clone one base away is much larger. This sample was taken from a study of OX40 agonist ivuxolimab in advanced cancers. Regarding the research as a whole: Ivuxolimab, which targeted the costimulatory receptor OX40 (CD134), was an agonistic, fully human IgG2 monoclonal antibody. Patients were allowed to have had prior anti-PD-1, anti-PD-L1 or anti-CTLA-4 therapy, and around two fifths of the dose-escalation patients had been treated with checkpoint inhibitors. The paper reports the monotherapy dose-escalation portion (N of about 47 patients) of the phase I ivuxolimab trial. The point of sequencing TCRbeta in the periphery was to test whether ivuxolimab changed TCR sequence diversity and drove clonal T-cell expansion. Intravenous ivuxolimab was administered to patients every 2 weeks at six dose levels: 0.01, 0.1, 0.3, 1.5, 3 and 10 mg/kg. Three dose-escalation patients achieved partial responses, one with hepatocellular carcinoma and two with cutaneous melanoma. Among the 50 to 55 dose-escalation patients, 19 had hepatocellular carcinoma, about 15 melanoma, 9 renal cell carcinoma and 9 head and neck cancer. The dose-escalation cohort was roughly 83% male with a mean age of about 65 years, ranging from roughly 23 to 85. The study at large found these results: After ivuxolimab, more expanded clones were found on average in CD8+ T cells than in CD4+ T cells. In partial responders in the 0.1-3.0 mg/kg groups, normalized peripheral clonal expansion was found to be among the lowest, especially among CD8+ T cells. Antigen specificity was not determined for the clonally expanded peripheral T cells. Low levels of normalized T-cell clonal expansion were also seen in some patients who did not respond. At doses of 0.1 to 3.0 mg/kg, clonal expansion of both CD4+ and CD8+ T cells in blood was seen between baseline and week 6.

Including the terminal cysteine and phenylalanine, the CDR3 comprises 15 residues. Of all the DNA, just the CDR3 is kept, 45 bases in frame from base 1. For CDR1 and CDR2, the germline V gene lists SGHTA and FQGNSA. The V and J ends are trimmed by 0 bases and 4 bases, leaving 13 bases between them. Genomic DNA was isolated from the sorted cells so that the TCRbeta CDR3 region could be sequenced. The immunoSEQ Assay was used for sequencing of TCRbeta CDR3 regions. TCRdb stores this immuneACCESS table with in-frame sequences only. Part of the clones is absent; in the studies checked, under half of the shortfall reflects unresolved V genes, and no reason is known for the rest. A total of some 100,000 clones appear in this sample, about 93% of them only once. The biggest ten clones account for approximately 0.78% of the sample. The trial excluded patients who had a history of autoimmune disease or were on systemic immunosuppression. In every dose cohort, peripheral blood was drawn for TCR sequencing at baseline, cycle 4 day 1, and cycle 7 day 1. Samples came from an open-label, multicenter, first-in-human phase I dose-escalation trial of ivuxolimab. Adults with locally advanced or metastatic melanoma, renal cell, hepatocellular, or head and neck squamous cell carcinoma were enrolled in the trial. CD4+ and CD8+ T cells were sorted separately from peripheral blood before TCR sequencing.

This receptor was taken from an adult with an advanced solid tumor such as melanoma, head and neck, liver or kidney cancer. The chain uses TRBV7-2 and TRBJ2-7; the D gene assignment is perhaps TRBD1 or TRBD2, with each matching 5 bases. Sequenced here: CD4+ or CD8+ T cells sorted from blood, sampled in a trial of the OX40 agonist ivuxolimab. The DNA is TGTGCCAGCAGCTTAGCGGGGCACTCGGGATACGAGCAGTACTTC. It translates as CASSLAGHSGYEQYF.